Listed below are T cell receptor beta chains from one sample, sequenced in a study of cytomegalovirus exposure and HLA in healthy donors. The method was immunoSEQ multiplex PCR; TCRdb's version includes in-frame clones alone and lacks a portion of them. The repertoire holds approximately 100,000 clones, with about 70% as singletons. Sequenced sample: PBMCs. These receptors all come from a woman aged 18-29 years in good health and CMV-seropositive. CDR3s include the opening cysteine and the closing phenylalanine or tryptophan. Fields, in order: D gene, V gene, J gene, clone size, CDR3 protein, CDR3 DNA. A D gene is named only where the DNA matches it firmly. The size entry is marked missing in some rows and otherwise reads once, few, many or a size class.

D: TRBD2
V: TRBV5-1
J: TRBJ2-3
size: .
CDR3: CASSLVGLADRDNTQYF
DNA: TGCGCCAGCAGCTTGGTGGGACTAGCGGACCGGGATAATACGCAGTATTTT

D: TRBD2
V: TRBV5-6
J: TRBJ2-3
size: .
CDR3: CASRSPGGEEDTQYF
DNA: TGTGCCAGCAGATCTCCCGGGGGGGAGGAAGATACGCAGTATTTT

D: TRBD1
V: TRBV9
J: TRBJ1-2
size: .
CDR3: CASSPRTGSIYGYTF
DNA: TGTGCCAGCAGCCCAAGGACAGGATCCATCTATGGCTACACCTTC

D: TRBD2
V: TRBV27
J: TRBJ2-3
size: .
CDR3: CASSLRTGTRWTDTQYF
DNA: TGTGCCAGCAGTTTACGAACCGGGACTAGGTGGACAGATACGCAGTATTTT

D: TRBD2
V: TRBV30
J: TRBJ2-5
size: few
CDR3: CAWGTSGSGETQYF
DNA: TGTGCCTGGGGGACTAGCGGGAGTGGAGAGACCCAGTACTTC

D: TRBD2
V: TRBV5-6
J: TRBJ2-7
size: .
CDR3: CASSLVIAGAYEQYF
DNA: TGTGCCAGCAGCTTGGTGATAGCGGGGGCCTACGAGCAGTACTTC

D: TRBD1
V: TRBV5-1
J: TRBJ2-2
size: .
CDR3: CASSSRDRRNTGELFF
DNA: TGCGCCAGCAGCTCTCGGGACAGGAGGAACACCGGGGAGCTGTTTTTT

D: TRBD2
V: TRBV5-4
J: TRBJ2-1
size: few
CDR3: CASSSGLAGGGYNEQFF
DNA: TGTGCCAGCAGCTCGGGACTAGCGGGAGGGGGGTACAATGAGCAGTTCTTC

D: TRBD1
V: TRBV25-1
J: TRBJ1-1
size: .
CDR3: CASSGDRVDETEAFF
DNA: TGTGCCAGCAGTGGGGACAGGGTGGATGAGACTGAAGCTTTCTTT

D: .
V: TRBV7-6
J: TRBJ2-2
size: .
CDR3: CASSRPGGTGELFF
DNA: TGTGCCAGCAGCCGCCCGGGCGGGACCGGGGAGCTGTTTTTT

D: TRBD1
V: TRBV29-1
J: TRBJ2-2
size: few
CDR3: CSVGGGTGAYTGELFF
DNA: TGCAGCGTGGGAGGCGGGACAGGGGCTTACACCGGGGAGCTGTTTTTT

D: TRBD1
V: TRBV6-6
J: TRBJ2-7
size: .
CDR3: CASSSPGQVLLEQYF
DNA: TGTGCCAGCAGTTCCCCGGGACAGGTTCTTCTCGAGCAGTACTTC

D: .
V: TRBV7-3
J: TRBJ1-1
size: few
CDR3: CASSSGGGSTEAFF
DNA: TGTGCCAGCAGTTCTGGTGGGGGCAGCACTGAAGCTTTCTTT

D: TRBD2
V: TRBV4-1
J: TRBJ2-7
size: .
CDR3: CASSQNNGGAYEQYF
DNA: TGCGCCAGCAGCCAGAACAATGGGGGGGCCTACGAGCAGTACTTC

D: .
V: TRBV29-1
J: TRBJ2-5
size: .
CDR3: CSVQGGSGAQYF
DNA: TGCAGCGTCCAGGGTGGGTCCGGAGCCCAGTACTTC

D: TRBD1
V: TRBV7-9
J: TRBJ2-3
size: .
CDR3: CASSLVVGTDTDTQYF
DNA: TGTGCCAGCAGCTTAGTCGTCGGGACAGACACAGATACGCAGTATTTT

D: TRBD1
V: TRBV12-5
J: TRBJ2-5
size: .
CDR3: CASGLGTGEETQYF
DNA: TGTGCTAGTGGTCTTGGGACAGGGGAAGAGACCCAGTACTTC

D: .
V: TRBV4-3
J: TRBJ2-3
size: .
CDR3: CASSQGEAGAHRVSTDTQYF
DNA: TGCGCCAGCAGCCAAGGAGAGGCGGGAGCTCACAGGGTCAGCACAGATACGCAGTATTTT

D: .
V: TRBV13
J: TRBJ2-3
size: .
CDR3: CASWTTPYTTDTQYF
DNA: TGTGCCAGCTGGACAACCCCATATACCACAGATACGCAGTATTTT

D: TRBD1
V: TRBV5-4
J: TRBJ2-2
size: .
CDR3: CASSFPFGRQGENTGELFF
DNA: TGTGCCAGCAGCTTTCCGTTTGGCCGACAGGGGGAGAACACCGGGGAGCTGTTTTTT

D: TRBD2
V: TRBV6-5
J: TRBJ2-7
size: once
CDR3: CASSSETSPSYEQYF
DNA: TGTGCCAGCAGTTCTGAGACTAGCCCGTCCTACGAGCAGTACTTC

D: .
V: TRBV7-2
J: TRBJ2-1
size: once
CDR3: CASSPRTGDNEQFF
DNA: TGTGCCAGCAGCCCTAGGACTGGGGACAATGAGCAGTTCTTC

D: TRBD2
V: TRBV10-3
J: TRBJ2-7
size: .
CDR3: CAISGGLAGEGEQYF
DNA: TGTGCCATCAGTGGGGGACTAGCGGGAGAAGGCGAGCAGTACTTC

D: TRBD2
V: TRBV4-2
J: TRBJ2-3
size: .
CDR3: CASSQEAGGPDTQYF
DNA: TGTGCCAGCAGCCAAGAGGCGGGAGGGCCTGATACGCAGTATTTT

D: .
V: TRBV4-1
J: TRBJ1-1
size: few
CDR3: CASSHPGERTEAFF
DNA: TGCGCCAGCAGCCATCCCGGGGAAAGGACTGAAGCTTTCTTT

D: .
V: TRBV2
J: TRBJ2-2
size: .
CDR3: CASSEAGAGELFF
DNA: TGTGCCAGCAGTGAAGCCGGGGCCGGGGAGCTGTTTTTT

D: .
V: TRBV30
J: TRBJ2-5
size: .
CDR3: CAWSVLEETQYF
DNA: TGTGCCTGGAGTGTACTAGAAGAGACCCAGTACTTC

D: .
V: TRBV7-2
J: TRBJ2-7
size: .
CDR3: CASSSDFFSYEQYF
DNA: TGTGCCAGCAGCTCGGACTTCTTTTCCTACGAGCAGTACTTC

D: .
V: TRBV5-6
J: TRBJ2-7
size: .
CDR3: CASSLALQAETQYF
DNA: TGTGCCAGCAGCTTGGCCCTACAGGCCGAAACTCAGTACTTC

D: TRBD2
V: TRBV9
J: TRBJ2-1
size: .
CDR3: CASSVALADYNEQFF
DNA: TGTGCCAGCAGCGTAGCGCTAGCGGATTACAATGAGCAGTTCTTC

D: TRBD2
V: TRBV7-2
J: TRBJ2-5
size: .
CDR3: CASSIAPTSSQETQYF
DNA: TGTGCCAGCAGCATAGCCCCGACTAGCAGTCAAGAGACCCAGTACTTC

D: TRBD2
V: TRBV27
J: TRBJ2-7
size: few
CDR3: CASSSAILAGVFEQYF
DNA: TGTGCCAGCAGTTCGGCTATCTTAGCGGGAGTTTTCGAGCAGTACTTC

D: TRBD1
V: TRBV29-1
J: TRBJ2-3
size: .
CDR3: CSVGDSRWDTQYF
DNA: TGCAGCGTCGGGGACAGTAGATGGGATACGCAGTATTTT

D: .
V: TRBV7-2
J: TRBJ2-3
size: .
CDR3: CASSSAAMVPDTQYF
DNA: TGTGCCAGCAGCTCAGCGGCCATGGTTCCAGATACGCAGTATTTT

D: .
V: TRBV5-1
J: TRBJ1-2
size: once
CDR3: CASSLAFPYDGYTF
DNA: TGCGCCAGCAGCTTGGCCTTCCCCTATGATGGCTACACCTTC

D: TRBD1
V: TRBV2
J: TRBJ1-4
size: .
CDR3: CASSATGATNEKLFF
DNA: TGTGCCAGCAGTGCAACAGGGGCAACTAATGAAAAACTGTTTTTT